This entry lists 20 T cell receptor beta chains sequenced from one sample in a study of blood T cell repertoires in COVID-19. Assay: immunoSEQ multiplex PCR; the TCRdb copy retains only in-frame clones and omits some. The sample yields around 300,000 clones, 88% seen once. Sequencing used PBMCs or T cells enriched from blood (not recorded which). The receptors stem from a woman aged 45-59 years who had recovered from COVID-19.

This clone was detected once. This CDR3 reads CASSATTGGLYGYTF. In DNA form, the CDR3 reads TGTGCCAGCAGCGCTACGACAGGGGGCCTCTATGGCTACACCTTC. This chain links TRBV7-8 with TRBJ1-2, with 10 bases that match TRBD1. The germline CDR1 and CDR2 sequences are SGHVS and FQNEAQ. This CDR3 is built from 15 residues. With 5 bases clipped from V and 4 bases from J, the junction kept 7 bases outside the gene matches.

The J gene is TRBJ2-7, the V gene TRBV7-2; TRBD1 might be the D (6 bases). V was shortened by 3 bases and J by 1 base, with 16 bases between the two germline ends. CDR1 is SGHTA and CDR2 is FQGNSA in the germline V gene. This CDR3 spans 16 amino acids. CDR3 loop: CASSLDSTNPSYEQYF. Here the CDR3 DNA reads TGTGCCAGCAGCTTGGACAGCACCAACCCTTCCTACGAGCAGTACTTC.

The chain uses TRBV18 and TRBJ1-2; TRBD1 aligns across 8 bases. Per germline, CDR1 KGHSH and CDR2 LQKENI. The junction had 9 bases not matched to a gene; V was cut back by 6 bases and J by 6 bases. The CDR3 covers 14 residues. The DNA of the CDR3 is TGTGCCAGCTCGCAGACAGGGGCCCAGAATGGCTACACCTTC. It specifies CASSQTGAQNGYTF.

The chain uses TRBV30 and TRBJ1-6; TRBD1 agrees at 10 bases. The CDR3 runs to 15 residues. J lost 10 bases, V lost 2 bases, and 8 bases had no gene match. CDR1 and CDR2 (germline): GTSNPN, SVGIG (reference sequence). CDR3 residues: CAWSLTGTGESPLHF. The CDR3 nucleotides are TGTGCCTGGAGTCTTACCGGGACAGGGGAGTCACCCCTCCACTTT.

The CDR3 sequence is CASSQDKREGVYNEQFF. The CDR3 DNA sequence: TGTGCCAGCAGCCAAGATAAAAGGGAGGGTGTCTACAATGAGCAGTTCTTC. The rearrangement uses TRBV14 and TRBJ2-1; 7 positions match TRBD2. This CDR3 contains 17 residues. The germline V gene encodes CDR1 SGHDN and CDR2 FVKESK. V was pared by 0 bases and J by 3 bases, with 8 bases of the junction left unmatched. Supplemented by reference TRBV14 and TRBJ2-1, the full variable domain reads EAGVTQFPSHSVIEKGQTVTLRCDPISGHDNLYWYRRVMGKEIKFLLHFVKESKQDESGMPNNRFLAERTGGTYSTLKVQPAELEDSGVYFCASSQDKREGVYNEQFFGPGTRLTVL.

This chain joins TRBV24-1 and TRBJ2-2; 9 bases agree with TRBD1. V was clipped by 7 bases and J by 5 bases; unmatched bases: 10. Germline CDR1 and CDR2: KGHDR and SFDVKD. The CDR3 extends over 16 amino acids. CDR3 DNA: TGTGCCACCAGAAGTCCGGGACAGGGCGATACCGGGGAGCTGTTTTTT. Protein product: CATRSPGQGDTGELFF.

This clone was seen only once. The rearrangement uses TRBV29-1 and TRBJ1-2; 8 nucleotides match TRBD1. Germline lookup yields CDR1 SQVTM and CDR2 ANQGSEA. This CDR3 has 12 amino acids. The V and J ends lost 7 bases and 2 bases, in that order; junction bases with no gene match: 3. The CDR3 reads CSAWTGNYGYTF. CDR3 nucleotides: TGCAGCGCCTGGACAGGGAACTATGGCTACACCTTC.

The chain employs TRBV28 and TRBJ1-1; D unclear. The germline gives CDR1 MDHEN, CDR2 SYDVKM. CDR3 length: 14 residues. Trimming stripped 3 bases from V and 3 bases from J, with 11 bases between. In DNA form, the CDR3 reads TGTGCCAGCAGTTTGGTAGTCACAGACACTGAAGCTTTCTTT. Encoded protein: CASSLVVTDTEAFF.

CDR3 in DNA: TGTGCCAGCAGCGCTGCAACGGGACTAGCGGGAGGGACAGATACGCAGTATTTT. Protein product: CASSAATGLAGGTDTQYF. The V call is TRBV7-2, the J call TRBJ2-3, with 16 bases matching TRBD2. Germline values: CDR1 SGHTA, CDR2 FQGNSA. V gave up 5 bases and J gave up 3 bases; unmatched junction bases: 8. CDR3 length equals 18 residues. The complete variable domain, with remaining parts taken from reference TRBV7-2 and TRBJ2-3, reads GAGVSQSPSNKVTEKGKDVELRCDPISGHTALYWYRQSLGQGLEFLIYFQGNSAPDKSGLPSDRFSAERTGGSVSTLTIQRTQQEDSAVYLCASSAATGLAGGTDTQYFGPGTRLTVL.

The rearrangement links TRBV6-5 to TRBJ1-2, with D uncertain. Between the trimmed V and J ends, which lost 7 bases and 0 bases, there was a span of 9 bases. The CDR3 extends over 13 amino acids. Per the germline V gene, CDR1 is MNHEY and CDR2 is SVGAGI. CDR3 DNA: TGTGCCAGCACGGCGCAGGCTAACTATGGCTACACCTTC. Its protein is CASTAQANYGYTF.

V is TRBV28 and J is TRBJ1-3, with TRBD1 matching 8 bases. This CDR3 contains 17 residues. The germline V gene has CDR1 MDHEN and CDR2 SYDVKM. V was pared by 6 bases and J by 0 bases, with 10 bases of the junction left unmatched. The chain's CDR3 is CASSPGGTGGSGNTIYF. The CDR3 DNA sequence: TGTGCCAGCAGCCCCGGTGGGACAGGAGGCTCTGGAAACACCATATATTTT.

This rearrangement joins TRBV3-1 (or the pseudogene TRBV3-2) to TRBJ1-3; TRBD1 matches 8 bases. Per germline, CDR1 LGHDT and CDR2 YNNKEL (reference sequence). There are 15 residues in the CDR3. V was clipped by 5 bases and J by 4 bases; unmatched bases: 7. The CDR3 sequence is CASSTWTGSGNTIYF. CDR3 coding DNA: TGTGCCAGCAGCACCTGGACAGGGTCAGGAAACACCATATATTTT.

The table lists this clone with a few counts. V usage is TRBV7-8 and J usage is TRBJ1-5; possibly TRBD1 for D (6 bases). There are 14 residues in the CDR3. Germline values: CDR1 SGHVS, CDR2 FQNEAQ. Between the trimmed V and J ends, which lost 7 bases and 3 bases, there was a span of 13 bases. CDR3 sequence reads: CASTQDSHNQPQHF. Written as DNA, the CDR3 is TGTGCCAGCACCCAGGACAGCCACAATCAGCCCCAGCATTTT. Supplemented by reference TRBV7-8 and TRBJ1-5, the full variable domain reads GAGVSQSPRYKVAKRGQDVALRCDPISGHVSLFWYQQALGQGPEFLTYFQNEAQLDKSGLPSDRFFAERPEGSVSTLKIQRTQQEDSAVYLCASTQDSHNQPQHFGDGTRLSIL.

This chain links TRBV19 with TRBJ2-7, with D possibly being TRBD1 (6 bases). The V and J ends lost 5 bases and 1 base respectively, with 9 bases between them. The CDR3 totals 13 residues. Germline V CDR1 and CDR2: LNHDA, SQIVND (reference sequence). CDR3 nucleotide sequence: TGTGCCAGTAGTTACAGGGCGTCCTACGAGCAGTACTTC. This encodes CASSYRASYEQYF.

This sequence joins TRBV7-2 and TRBJ2-7; 10 bases match TRBD2. V shed 5 bases and J 2 bases; nucleotides not matched to a gene: 6. Looked up from germline, CDR1 is SGHTA and CDR2 is FQGNSA. The CDR3 spans 15 residues. CDR3 protein: CASSLKAGGPYEQYF. DNA for the CDR3: TGTGCCAGCAGCCTTAAAGCGGGAGGGCCCTACGAGCAGTACTTC.

The gene calls are TRBV24-1 and TRBJ1-2, with D perhaps TRBD1 (6 bases). The CDR3 covers 14 residues. V gave up 6 bases and J gave up 8 bases, with 18 bases separating them. The germline CDR1 and CDR2 sequences are KGHDR and SFDVKD. This CDR3 is CATSSGQLRWGYTF. In DNA form, the CDR3 reads TGTGCCACCAGTTCCGGACAGTTGAGGTGGGGCTACACCTTC.

This clone was recorded once. The chain combines TRBV28 with TRBJ2-5; tentatively, D is TRBD1 (5 bases). The V end lost 5 bases, the J end lost 2 bases, and 18 bases lay between the germline ends. The length of the CDR3 is 16 residues. The germline V gene has CDR1 MDHEN and CDR2 SYDVKM. CDR3 protein: CASSKGKRGFQETQYF. In DNA, the CDR3 is TGTGCCAGCAGTAAGGGGAAAAGGGGTTTTCAAGAGACCCAGTACTTC.

This clone was seen only once. The chain is built from TRBV28 and TRBJ1-1; the D gene is possibly TRBD1 (6 bases). CDR1 is MDHEN, CDR2 SYDVKM, per germline. Trimming pared 8 bases from V and 1 base from J, leaving 14 bases between. This CDR3 contains 14 residues. CDR3 sequence (DNA): TGTGCCAGCTCCCCTCAGACAGGGAACACTGAAGCTTTCTTT. Protein product: CASSPQTGNTEAFF.

This clone has just one count. The junction differs from germline at one of its ends, possibly a read error. V usage is TRBV19 and J usage is TRBJ1-2; unclear D gene. The germline CDR1 and CDR2 sequences are LNHDA and SQIVND (reference sequence). This CDR3 has 13 residues. CDR3 in DNA: TGTGCCAGTAGTATAAAGGAGATGGCTCTTTCAAGGTTC. The encoded protein is CASSIKEMALSRF.

This rearrangement joins TRBV29-1 to TRBJ2-7; 8 bases are shared with TRBD1. Trimming cost V 4 bases and J 2 bases; bases outside gene matches: 7. In germline, CDR1 is SQVTM, CDR2 ANQGSEA. This CDR3 is 14 amino acids long. The chain's CDR3 is CSVAPQGAAYEQYF. The CDR3 DNA reads TGCAGCGTTGCCCCCCAGGGGGCGGCCTACGAGCAGTACTTC.